This TCR beta chain was retrieved from a study of cytomegalovirus exposure and HLA in healthy donors. Study-wide points: In an earlier analysis, in some 600 donors, most V segments appeared productive either ~87% or ~30% of the time.

Use of 60 Vbeta and 13 Jbeta primers characterized the PCR. Assay used: immunoSEQ multiplex PCR; TCRdb lists only in-frame clones, some missing. The table includes some 190,000 clones, over 75% detected once. To note about this clone: The antigen is undetermined. Other DNA sequences in the sample encode the same CDR3.

The specimen was PBMCs. The TCR was taken from a woman in her 30s in good health and CMV-seronegative.

The CDR3 spells CASSESSSTDTQYF. For the CDR3, the DNA is TGTGCCAGCAGTGAAAGCTCTAGCACAGATACGCAGTATTTT. The J gene is TRBJ2-3, the V gene TRBV2, with D hard to call. Trimming left V 2 bases short and J 0 bases short, with 6 bases between. The CDR3 is 14 residues long. Germline lookup yields CDR1 SNHLY and CDR2 FYNNEI.